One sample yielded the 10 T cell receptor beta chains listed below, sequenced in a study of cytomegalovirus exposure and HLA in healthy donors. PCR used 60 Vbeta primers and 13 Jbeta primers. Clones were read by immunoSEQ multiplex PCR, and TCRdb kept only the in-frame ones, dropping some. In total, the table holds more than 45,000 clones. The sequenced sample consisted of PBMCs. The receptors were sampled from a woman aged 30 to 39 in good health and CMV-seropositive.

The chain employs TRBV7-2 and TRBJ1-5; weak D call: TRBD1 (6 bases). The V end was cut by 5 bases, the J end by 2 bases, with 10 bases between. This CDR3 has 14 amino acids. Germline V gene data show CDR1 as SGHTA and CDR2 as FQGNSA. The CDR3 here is CASSPNRGNQPQHF. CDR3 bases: TGTGCCAGCAGCCCAAACAGGGGCAATCAGCCCCAGCATTTT.

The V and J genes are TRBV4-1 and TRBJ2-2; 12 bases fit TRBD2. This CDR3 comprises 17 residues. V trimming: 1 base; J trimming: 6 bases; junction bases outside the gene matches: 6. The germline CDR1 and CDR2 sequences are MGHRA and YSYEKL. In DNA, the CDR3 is TGCGCCAGCAGCCAAGGGGCTAGCGGGAGGGATTCCGGGGAGCTGTTTTTT. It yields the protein CASSQGASGRDSGELFF.

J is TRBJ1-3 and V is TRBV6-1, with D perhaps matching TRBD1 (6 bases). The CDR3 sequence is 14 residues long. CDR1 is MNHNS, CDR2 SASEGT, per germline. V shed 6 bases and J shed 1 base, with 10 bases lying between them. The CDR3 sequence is CASSRTASGNTIYF. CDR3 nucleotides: TGTGCCAGCAGCCGGACAGCTTCTGGAAACACCATATATTTT.

The CDR3 DNA sequence: TGTGCCAGCAGTGAGCGAGGGATCTATGGCTACACCTTC. It is translated as CASSERGIYGYTF. The chain joins TRBV2 to TRBJ1-2; D is unresolved. Germline CDR1 and CDR2: SNHLY and FYNNEI. V was pared by 3 bases and J by 4 bases, with 9 bases between. The CDR3 covers 13 residues.

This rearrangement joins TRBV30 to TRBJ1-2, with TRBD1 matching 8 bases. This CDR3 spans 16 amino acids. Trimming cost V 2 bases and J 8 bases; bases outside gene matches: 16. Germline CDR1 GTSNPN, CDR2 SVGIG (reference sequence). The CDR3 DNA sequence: TGTGCCTGGAGTTCATCCGAAACCGGGACAGGTGGGGGCTACACCTTC. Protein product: CAWSSSETGTGGGYTF.

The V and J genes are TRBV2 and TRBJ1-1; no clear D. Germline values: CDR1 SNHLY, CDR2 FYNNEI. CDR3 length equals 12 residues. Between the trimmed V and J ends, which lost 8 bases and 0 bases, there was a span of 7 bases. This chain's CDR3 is CASSRMNTEAFF. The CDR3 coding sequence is TGTGCCAGCTCCAGGATGAACACTGAAGCTTTCTTT.

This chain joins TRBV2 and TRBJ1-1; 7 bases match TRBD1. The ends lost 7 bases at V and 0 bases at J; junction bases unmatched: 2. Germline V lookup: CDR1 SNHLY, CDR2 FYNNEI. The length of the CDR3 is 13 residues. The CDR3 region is CASTGQVNTEAFF. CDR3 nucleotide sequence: TGTGCCAGCACTGGACAGGTGAACACTGAAGCTTTCTTT.

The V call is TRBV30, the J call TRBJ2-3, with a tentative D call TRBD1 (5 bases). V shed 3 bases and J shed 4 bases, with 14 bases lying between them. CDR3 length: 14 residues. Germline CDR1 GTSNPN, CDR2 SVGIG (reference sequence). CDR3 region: CAWRAPGPPDTQYF. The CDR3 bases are TGTGCCTGGAGGGCCCCAGGGCCTCCAGATACGCAGTATTTT.

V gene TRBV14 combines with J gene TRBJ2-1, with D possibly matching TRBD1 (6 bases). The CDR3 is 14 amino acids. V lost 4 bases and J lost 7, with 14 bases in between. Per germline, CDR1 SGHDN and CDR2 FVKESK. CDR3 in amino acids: CASSLGGWGNEQFF. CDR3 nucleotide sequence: TGTGCCAGCAGCCTAGGGGGTTGGGGGAATGAGCAGTTCTTC.

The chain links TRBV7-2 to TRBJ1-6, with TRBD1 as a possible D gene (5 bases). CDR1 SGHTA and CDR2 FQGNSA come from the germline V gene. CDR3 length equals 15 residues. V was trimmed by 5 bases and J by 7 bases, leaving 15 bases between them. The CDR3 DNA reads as TGTGCCAGCAGCGCCCGACAGACCCCAAATTCACCCCTCCACTTT. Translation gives CASSARQTPNSPLHF.